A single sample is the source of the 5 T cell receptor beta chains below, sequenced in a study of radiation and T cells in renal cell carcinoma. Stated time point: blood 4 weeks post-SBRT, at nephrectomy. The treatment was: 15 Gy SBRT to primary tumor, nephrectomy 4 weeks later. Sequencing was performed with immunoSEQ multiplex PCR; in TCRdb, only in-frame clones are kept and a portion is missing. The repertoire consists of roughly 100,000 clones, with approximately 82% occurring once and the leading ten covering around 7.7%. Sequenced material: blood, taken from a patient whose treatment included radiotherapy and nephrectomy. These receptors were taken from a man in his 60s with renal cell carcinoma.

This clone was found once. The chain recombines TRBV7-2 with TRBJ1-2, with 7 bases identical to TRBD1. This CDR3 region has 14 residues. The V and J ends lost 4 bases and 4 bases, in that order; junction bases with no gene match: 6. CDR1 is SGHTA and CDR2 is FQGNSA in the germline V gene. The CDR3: CASSSSRGGYGYTF. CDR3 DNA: TGTGCCAGCAGCTCGAGCAGGGGGGGCTATGGCTACACCTTC.

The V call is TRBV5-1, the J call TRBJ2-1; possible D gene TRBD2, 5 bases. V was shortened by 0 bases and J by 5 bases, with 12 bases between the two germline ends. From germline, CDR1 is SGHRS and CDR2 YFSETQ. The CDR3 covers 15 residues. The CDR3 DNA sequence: TGCGCCAGCAGCTTGGTATTGGGAGACCACAATGAGCAGTTCTTC. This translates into CASSLVLGDHNEQFF. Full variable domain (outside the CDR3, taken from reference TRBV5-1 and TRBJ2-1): KAGVTQTPRYLIKTRGQQVTLSCSPISGHRSVSWYQQTPGQGLQFLFEYFSETQRNKGNFPGRFSGRQFSNSRSEMNVSTLELGDSALYLCASSLVLGDHNEQFFGPGTRLTVL.

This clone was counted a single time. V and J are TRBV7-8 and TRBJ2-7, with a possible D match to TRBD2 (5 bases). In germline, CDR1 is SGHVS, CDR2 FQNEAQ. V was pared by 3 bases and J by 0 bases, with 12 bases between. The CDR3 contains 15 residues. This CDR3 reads CASSFRLLPSYEQYF. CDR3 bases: TGTGCCAGCAGCTTCCGACTACTCCCCTCCTACGAGCAGTACTTC.

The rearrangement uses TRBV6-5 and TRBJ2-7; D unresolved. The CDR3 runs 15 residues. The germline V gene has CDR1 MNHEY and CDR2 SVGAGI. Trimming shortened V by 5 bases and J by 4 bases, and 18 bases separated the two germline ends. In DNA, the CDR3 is TGTGCCAGCAGTCCCCGAGCAGGTCCACCTTACGAGCAGTACTTC. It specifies CASSPRAGPPYEQYF.

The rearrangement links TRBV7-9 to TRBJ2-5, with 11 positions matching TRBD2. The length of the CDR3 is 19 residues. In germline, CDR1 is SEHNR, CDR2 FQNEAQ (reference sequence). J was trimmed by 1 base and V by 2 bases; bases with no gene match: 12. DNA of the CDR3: TGTGCCAGCAGCTTAAGGCGGACTAGCGGGCGCTCCGTCCAAGAGACCCAGTACTTC. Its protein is CASSLRRTSGRSVQETQYF.